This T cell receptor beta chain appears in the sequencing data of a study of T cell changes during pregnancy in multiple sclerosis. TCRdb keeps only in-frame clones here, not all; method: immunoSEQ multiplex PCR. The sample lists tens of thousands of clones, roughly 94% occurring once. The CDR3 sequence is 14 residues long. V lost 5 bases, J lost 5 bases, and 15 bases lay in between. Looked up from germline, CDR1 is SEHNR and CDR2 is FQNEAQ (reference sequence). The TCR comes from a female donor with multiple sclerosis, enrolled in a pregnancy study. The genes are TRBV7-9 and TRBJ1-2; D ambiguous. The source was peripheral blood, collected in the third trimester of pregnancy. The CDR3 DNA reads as TGTGCCAGCAGCCCAGCAACAGATATATATGGCTACACCTTC. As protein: CASSPATDIYGYTF.